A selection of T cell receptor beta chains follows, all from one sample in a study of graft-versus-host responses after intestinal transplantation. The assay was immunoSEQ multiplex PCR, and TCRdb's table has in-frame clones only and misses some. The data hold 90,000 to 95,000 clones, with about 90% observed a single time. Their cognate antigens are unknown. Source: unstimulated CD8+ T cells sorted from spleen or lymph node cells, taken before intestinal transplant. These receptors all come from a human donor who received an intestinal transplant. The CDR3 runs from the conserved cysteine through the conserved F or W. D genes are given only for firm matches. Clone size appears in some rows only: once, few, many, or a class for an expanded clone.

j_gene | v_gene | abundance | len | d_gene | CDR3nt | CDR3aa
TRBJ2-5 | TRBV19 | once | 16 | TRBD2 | TGTGCCAGTAGTATAGTAGGACTAGCGGACCAAGAGACCCAGTACTTC | CASSIVGLADQETQYF
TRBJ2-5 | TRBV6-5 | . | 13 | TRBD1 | TGTGCCAGCAGTGGACAGGGACAAGAGACCCAGTACTTC | CASSGQGQETQYF
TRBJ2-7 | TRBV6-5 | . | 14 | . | TGTGCCAGCAGTGCTCGGGTTTACGACTACGAGCAGTACTTC | CASSARVYDYEQYF
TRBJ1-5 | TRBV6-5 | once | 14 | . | TGTGCCAGCAGTCGACAGTATAGCAATCAGCCCCAGCATTTT | CASSRQYSNQPQHF
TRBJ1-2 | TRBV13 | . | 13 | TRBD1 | TGTGCCAGCAGCTTTGACAGGGCCTATGGCTACACCTTC | CASSFDRAYGYTF
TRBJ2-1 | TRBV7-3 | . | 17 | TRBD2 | TGTGCCAGCAGCTTAACGGGACTAGCGGGCTCCTACAATGAGCAGTTCTTC | CASSLTGLAGSYNEQFF
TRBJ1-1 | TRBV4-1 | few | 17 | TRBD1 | TGCGCCAGCAGCCAACCAGCCTCGGGACAGTATAACACTGAAGCTTTCTTT | CASSQPASGQYNTEAFF
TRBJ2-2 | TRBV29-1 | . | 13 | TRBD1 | TGCAGCGTCACAGGGGGAGGTGCCGGGGAGCTGTTTTTT | CSVTGGGAGELFF
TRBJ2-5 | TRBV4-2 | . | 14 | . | TGTGCCAGCAGTCAAGAACAGGGTGGCGAGACCCAGTACTTC | CASSQEQGGETQYF
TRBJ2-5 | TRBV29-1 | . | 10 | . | TGCAGCGTTGACCCCGAGACCCAGTACTTC | CSVDPETQYF
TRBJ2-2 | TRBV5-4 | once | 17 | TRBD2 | TGTGCCAGCAGCTTACTGCGAGGGACGGGAGGTACCGGGGAGCTGTTTTTT | CASSLLRGTGGTGELFF
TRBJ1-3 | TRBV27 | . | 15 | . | TGTGCCAGCAGCTACACCCCGGGACCCGGAAACACCATATATTTT | CASSYTPGPGNTIYF
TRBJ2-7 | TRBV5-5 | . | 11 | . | TGTGCCAGCGGAGAGGCGGTCGAGCAGTACTTC | CASGEAVEQYF
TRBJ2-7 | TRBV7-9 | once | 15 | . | TGTGCCAGCAGAGGACCAAAGGAAGACTCCTACGAGCAGTACTTC | CASRGPKEDSYEQYF
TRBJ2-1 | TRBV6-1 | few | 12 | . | TGTGCCAGCAGTGACCACTACAATGAGCAGTTCTTC | CASSDHYNEQFF
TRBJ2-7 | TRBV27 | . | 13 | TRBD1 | TGTGCCAGCAGTTTGACAGGGTCCCACGAGCAGTACTTC | CASSLTGSHEQYF
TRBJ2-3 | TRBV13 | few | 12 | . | TGTGCCAGCAGCTTAGAAGCAGATACGCAGTATTTT | CASSLEADTQYF
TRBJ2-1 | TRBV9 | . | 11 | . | TGTGCCAGCAGTAGGGGAGATGAGCAGTTCTTC | CASSRGDEQFF
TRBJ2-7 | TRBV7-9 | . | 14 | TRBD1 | TGTGCCAGCAGCCCCCGGGGACAGATTGACGAGCAGTACTTC | CASSPRGQIDEQYF
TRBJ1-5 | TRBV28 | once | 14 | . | TGTGCCAGCAGATACGATACAGGGATTCAGCCCCAGCATTTT | CASRYDTGIQPQHF
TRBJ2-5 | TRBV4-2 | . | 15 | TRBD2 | TGTGCCAGCAGCCCGTCGGGACTAGCGGAGGAGACCCAGTACTTC | CASSPSGLAEETQYF
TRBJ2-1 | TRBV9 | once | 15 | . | TGTGCCAGCAGCGTGACGGGACGGCGTTACAATGAGCAGTTCTTC | CASSVTGRRYNEQFF
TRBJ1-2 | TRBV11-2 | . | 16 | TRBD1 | TGTGCCAGCAGTTTGTTCCCCGACAGGGAAGCCTATGGCTACACCTTC | CASSLFPDREAYGYTF
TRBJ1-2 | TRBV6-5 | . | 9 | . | TGTGCCAGCAGTGAAGGTAACACCTTC | CASSEGNTF
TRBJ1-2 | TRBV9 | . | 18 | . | TGTGCCAGCAGCGTAGTTGGCGATCTTGGGGGGATTAACTATGGCTACACCTTC | CASSVVGDLGGINYGYTF
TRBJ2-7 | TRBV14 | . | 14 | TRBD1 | TGTGCCAGCAGTTGGGGACAGGGGTTGTACGAGCAGTACTTC | CASSWGQGLYEQYF
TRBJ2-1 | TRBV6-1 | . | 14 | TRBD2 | TGTGCCAGCAGTGAGATAGCGGGAGACAATGAGCAGTTCTTC | CASSEIAGDNEQFF
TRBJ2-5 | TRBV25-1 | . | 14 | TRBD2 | TGTGCCAGCAGTGAACGGGGGGGGGAGGAGACCCAGTACTTC | CASSERGGEETQYF
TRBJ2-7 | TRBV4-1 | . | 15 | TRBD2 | TGCGCCAGCAGCCAAGTTATCGGGACTAGCTACGAGCAGTACTTC | CASSQVIGTSYEQYF
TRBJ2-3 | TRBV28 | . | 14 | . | TGTGCCAGCAGTGGGCCAGAATCCGCAGATACGCAGTATTTT | CASSGPESADTQYF
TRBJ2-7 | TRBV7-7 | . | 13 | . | TGTGCCAGCAGCCCCCCTGGGACCTACGAGCAGTACTTC | CASSPPGTYEQYF
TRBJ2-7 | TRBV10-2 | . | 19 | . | TGCGCCAGCAGTGTAATAACGTGGGGTTCGAAGGACCGTTCCTACGAGCAGTACTTC | CASSVITWGSKDRSYEQYF
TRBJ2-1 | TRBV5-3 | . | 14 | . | TGTGCCAGCAGCTCATCCTCGAACTACAATGAGCAGTTCTTC | CASSSSSNYNEQFF
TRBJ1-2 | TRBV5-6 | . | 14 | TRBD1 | TGTGCCAGCAGCGGGACAGGGATTTACAGAGGCTACACCTTC | CASSGTGIYRGYTF
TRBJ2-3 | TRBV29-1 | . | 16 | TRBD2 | TGCAGCGTTCCTACCCCGGGGGGGGTCCACACAGATACGCAGTATTTT | CSVPTPGGVHTDTQYF
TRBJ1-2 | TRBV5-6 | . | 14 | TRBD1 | TGTGCCAGCAGCCCCGGGACAGGGAACTATGGCTACACCTTC | CASSPGTGNYGYTF
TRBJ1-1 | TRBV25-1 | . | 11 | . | TGTGCCAGCAGGATGGGCGCCAGGGCTTTCTTT | CASRMGARAFF
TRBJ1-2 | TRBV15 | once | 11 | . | TGTGCCACCAGCCTGGGTTATGGCTACACCTTC | CATSLGYGYTF
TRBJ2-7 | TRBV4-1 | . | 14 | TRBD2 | TGTGCCAGCAGCGATAACGGGGGGTCCTACGAGCAGTACTTC | CASSDNGGSYEQYF
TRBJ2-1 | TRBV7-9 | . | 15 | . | TGTGCCAGCAGCTTAATGGGGACTCCTGGCAATGAGCAGTTCTTC | CASSLMGTPGNEQFF
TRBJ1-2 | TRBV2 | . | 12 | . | TGTGCCAGCAGTGAACGTGACTATGGCTACACCTTC | CASSERDYGYTF
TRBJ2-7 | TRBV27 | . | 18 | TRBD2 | TGTGCCAGCAGTTTACTTAGCGGGAGGGCACTTAAATCCTACGAGCAGTACTTC | CASSLLSGRALKSYEQYF
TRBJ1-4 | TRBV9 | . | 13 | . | TGTGCCAGCAGCGCGTTAGGGGATGAAAAACTGTTTTTT | CASSALGDEKLFF
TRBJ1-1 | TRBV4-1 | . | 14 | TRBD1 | TGCGCCAGCAGCCCTACAGGGGGAAACACTGAAGCTTTCTTT | CASSPTGGNTEAFF
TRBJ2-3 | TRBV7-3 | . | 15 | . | TGTGCCAGCAGCCCTAGCGTAACTAGCACAGATACGCAGTATTTT | CASSPSVTSTDTQYF
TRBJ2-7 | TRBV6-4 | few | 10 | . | TGTGCCAGCAGTCGAGGGGAGCAGTACTTC | CASSRGEQYF
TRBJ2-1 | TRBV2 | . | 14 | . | TGTGCCAGCACGGGCACGGGTTCCTACAATGAGCAGTTCTTC | CASTGTGSYNEQFF
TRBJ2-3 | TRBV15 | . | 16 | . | TGTGCCACCAGCAGAGGGGACCTGCCGTACACAGATACGCAGTATTTT | CATSRGDLPYTDTQYF
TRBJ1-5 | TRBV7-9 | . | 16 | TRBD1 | TGTGCCAGCAGCGGGGACAGGGATCGGGGCGGTCAGCCCCAGCATTTT | CASSGDRDRGGQPQHF
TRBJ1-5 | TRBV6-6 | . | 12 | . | TGTGCCAGCAGTCTCGGGGGCCAGCCCCAGCATTTT | CASSLGGQPQHF